This T cell receptor beta chain was found in a study of blood T cell repertoires in COVID-19. Study overall: Samples representing acute and convalescent COVID-19 were sourced from the United States, Italy and Spain. T cells, B-cell-depleted T cells, or PBMCs supplied cDNA or gDNA.

Germline CDR1 LNHDA, CDR2 SQIVND (reference sequence). The CDR3 totals 14 residues. V trimming: 6 bases; J trimming: 10 bases; junction bases outside the gene matches: 7. Per the study methods: Counts of nucleated cells, estimated from reference gene primer amplification, were obtained. Generated by immunoSEQ multiplex PCR, the TCRdb table keeps only in-frame clones and is missing some. Clone size and the V and J calls come from that table; the DNA yielded D and trimming. The data hold roughly 250,000 clones, with about 90% observed a single time. This sequence joins TRBV19 and TRBJ1-6; TRBD1 aligns across 9 bases. Sequencing input: peripheral blood. The receptor was isolated from a woman in her thirties or forties with acute or convalescent COVID-19. The CDR3 DNA sequence: TGTGCCAGTAGAGGGACAGGGCGGGAGTCACCCCTCCACTTT. Translating gives CASRGTGRESPLHF. The entire variable domain, with the rest obtained from reference TRBV19 and TRBJ1-6, is as follows: DGGITQSPKYLFRKEGQNVTLSCEQNLNHDAMYWYRQDPGQGLRLIYYSQIVNDFQKGDIAEGYSVSREKKESFPLTVTSAQKNPTAFYLCASRGTGRESPLHFGNGTRLTVT.